This entry lists 23 T cell receptor beta chains sequenced from one sample in a study of shared clonotypes between healthy human individuals. Produced via immunoSEQ multiplex PCR; TCRdb's table is partial and in-frame only. This table has some 1.4 million clones, roughly 96% appearing once. Input material: naive CD4+ T cells sorted from blood. The subset was: CD45RA+ positively selected. Receptors originate from a man under 40 in good health.

V and J are TRBV28 and TRBJ1-3; possible D gene TRBD1, 6 bases. The ends were cut back, 5 bases at V and 3 bases at J, with 8 bases in the middle. Germline CDR1 and CDR2: MDHEN and SYDVKM. This CDR3 spans 13 amino acids. The CDR3 region is CASSKGGGNTIYF. The CDR3 DNA is TGTGCCAGCAGTAAGGGGGGTGGAAACACCATATATTTT.

The chain couples TRBV5-5 to TRBJ2-7; D might be TRBD2 (5 bases). Germline V gene lookup returns CDR1 SGHKS and CDR2 YYEKEE (reference sequence). There are 20 residues in the CDR3. Trimming left V 1 base short and J 4 bases short, with 30 bases between. In DNA form, the CDR3 reads TGTGCCAGCAGCTTGAGCCTAGCTGCTTCGAGGCACATCGGGCAATACGAGCAGTACTTC. As protein: CASSLSLAASRHIGQYEQYF.

CDR3 nucleotide sequence: TGTGCCAGCACTAGCCTAGCGGGCTACAATGAGCAGTTCTTC. Its translation is CASTSLAGYNEQFF. The chain links TRBV2 to TRBJ2-1; 8 positions match TRBD2. This CDR3 comprises 14 residues. V lost 7 bases to trimming and J lost 3 bases; unmatched junction nucleotides: 5. Per the germline V gene, CDR1 is SNHLY and CDR2 is FYNNEI.

The J gene is TRBJ1-4, the V gene TRBV29-1, with a weak D call TRBD1 (5 bases). V was trimmed by 4 bases and J by 6 bases, leaving 15 bases between them. CDR3 size: 14 residues. Germline V gene data show CDR1 as SQVTM and CDR2 as ANQGSEA. The CDR3 coding sequence is TGCAGCGTTGCAAATAGGGGAGTTTATGAAAAACTGTTTTTT. It encodes CSVANRGVYEKLFF.

The chain couples TRBV27 to TRBJ1-4; D remains ambiguous. Germline-derived CDR1 and CDR2 are MNHEY and SMNVEV (reference sequence). The CDR3 loop spans 14 amino acids. V was cut by 3 bases and J by 8 bases, with 13 bases left in between. CDR3 bases: TGTGCCAGCAGTTTTGCCAGGATGCCAGAAAAACTGTTTTTT. It translates to CASSFARMPEKLFF.

The sample holds one count of this clone. V usage is TRBV11-2 and J usage is TRBJ2-7; D gene unclear. Germline V gene lookup returns CDR1 SGHAT and CDR2 FQNNGV. V was shortened by 5 bases and J by 12 bases, with 8 bases between the two germline ends. The length of the CDR3 is 9 residues. The CDR3 loop reads CASSPPLYF. CDR3 in DNA: TGTGCCAGCAGCCCACCTCTGTACTTC.

V gene TRBV7-2 combines with J gene TRBJ2-7; 8 positions agree with TRBD2. CDR3 length equals 15 residues. The junction had 5 bases not matched to a gene; V was cut back by 0 bases and J by 4 bases. Looked up from germline, CDR1 is SGHTA and CDR2 is FQGNSA. CDR3 protein: CASSLAPGGRYEQYF. The CDR3 coding sequence is TGTGCCAGCAGCTTAGCTCCGGGGGGGAGGTACGAGCAGTACTTC.

The chain recombines TRBV6-8 with TRBJ2-7; 7 bases map to TRBD2. Germline CDR1 MNHGY, CDR2 SAAAGT. Unmatched junction bases numbered 3, after V lost 2 bases and J lost 2 bases. The CDR3 is 14 residues long. CDR3: CASSYRGETYEQYF. CDR3 in DNA: TGTGCCAGCAGTTACCGGGGGGAGACCTACGAGCAGTACTTC.

For this clone: Other nucleotide sequences in the sample specify the same CDR3. The J gene is TRBJ2-7, the V gene TRBV18; D is unresolved. V shed 0 bases and J shed 7 bases, with 10 bases lying between them. Germline-derived CDR1 and CDR2 are KGHSH and LQKENI. CDR3 size: 13 residues. The CDR3 sequence is CASSPPSASEQYF. Written as DNA, the CDR3 is TGTGCCAGCTCACCACCTAGTGCGAGTGAGCAGTACTTC. The full variable domain, completed using reference TRBV18 and TRBJ2-7, is NAGVMQNPRHLVRRRGQEARLRCSPMKGHSHVYWYRQLPEEGLKFMVYLQKENIIDESGMPKERFSAEFPKEGPSILRIQQVVRGDSAAYFCASSPPSASEQYFGPGTRLTVT.

This clone was detected once. V gene TRBV5-4 combines with J gene TRBJ1-1, with a tentative D call TRBD1 (6 bases). The germline V gene encodes CDR1 SGHNT and CDR2 YYREEE (reference sequence). The CDR3 consists of 14 residues. V shed 5 bases and J shed 5 bases, with 16 bases lying between them. The CDR3 coding sequence is TGTGCCAGCAGTCATACCCCGGGGGCGACTGAAGCTTTCTTT. As protein: CASSHTPGATEAFF.

This clone was recorded once. The chain joins TRBV18 to TRBJ2-3; D unclear. The CDR3 length is 15 residues. Germline V lookup: CDR1 KGHSH, CDR2 LQKENI. Trimming cost V 3 bases and J 0 bases, with 10 bases left between them. CDR3 loop: CASSPDGTSTDTQYF. The CDR3 nucleotides are TGTGCCAGCTCACCGGACGGTACTAGCACAGATACGCAGTATTTT.

The rearrangement uses TRBV7-2 and TRBJ1-1, with TRBD1 identical over 9 bases. The germline CDR1 and CDR2 sequences are SGHTA and FQGNSA. CDR3 length: 16 residues. Losses at the gene ends were 3 bases for V and 0 bases for J; bases not matched to a gene: 5. The CDR3 DNA follows: TGTGCCAGCAGCTTTAGACAGGGGGGACTGAACACTGAAGCTTTCTTT. It codes for CASSFRQGGLNTEAFF.

This rearrangement joins TRBV7-8 to TRBJ1-5, with 7 bases aligning to TRBD1. V trimming: 1 base; J trimming: 12 bases; junction bases outside the gene matches: 12. The CDR3 is 15 amino acids. Germline V gene sequence: CDR1 SGHVS, CDR2 FQNEAQ. In nucleotides, the CDR3 is TGTGCCAGCAGCTTAGGGGCAGGGGGGAATCGGCGCCAGCATTTT. This gives the protein CASSLGAGGNRRQHF.

The rearrangement uses TRBV19 and TRBJ1-2; D is undetermined. The CDR3 contains 13 residues. Germline V gene lookup returns CDR1 LNHDA and CDR2 SQIVND (reference sequence). The V and J ends lost 1 base and 3 bases respectively, with 6 bases between them. The DNA for the CDR3 is TGTGCCAGTAGTATAGTGGCAGACTATGGCTACACCTTC. Protein: CASSIVADYGYTF. The entire variable domain, with the rest obtained from reference TRBV19 and TRBJ1-2, is as follows: DGGITQSPKYLFRKEGQNVTLSCEQNLNHDAMYWYRQDPGQGLRLIYYSQIVNDFQKGDIAEGYSVSREKKESFPLTVTSAQKNPTAFYLCASSIVADYGYTFGSGTRLTVV.

The V call is TRBV5-4, the J call TRBJ2-7; possibly TRBD1 or TRBD2 for D (5 bases each). The ends were cut back, 0 bases at V and 3 bases at J, with 13 bases in the middle. The CDR3 consists of 15 residues. Looked up from germline, CDR1 is SGHNT and CDR2 is YYREEE (reference sequence). CDR3 loop: CASSLEGPRGYEQYF. CDR3 nucleotides: TGTGCCAGCAGCTTGGAGGGGCCCCGGGGCTACGAGCAGTACTTC.

The rearrangement joins TRBV5-1 to TRBJ2-1; D is ambiguous. Germline values: CDR1 SGHRS, CDR2 YFSETQ. V lost 4 bases to trimming and J lost 0 bases, with 11 bases between them. This CDR3 has 15 residues. CDR3 region: CASSPASSSYNEQFF. The DNA of the CDR3 is TGCGCCAGCAGCCCGGCGAGCAGCTCCTACAATGAGCAGTTCTTC.

The V and J genes are TRBV4-1 and TRBJ1-1, with 9 bases fitting TRBD1. CDR1 is MGHRA and CDR2 is YSYEKL in the germline V gene. The CDR3 contains 14 residues. V gave up 9 bases and J gave up 4 bases; unmatched junction bases: 9. The CDR3, as DNA: TGCGCCAGTTACCGGGACAGGGACTCCACTGAAGCTTTCTTT. Its translation is CASYRDRDSTEAFF.

The chain has TRBV4-1 and TRBJ2-5; D gene unclear. Trimming shortened V by 2 bases and J by 4 bases, and 8 bases separated the two germline ends. Germline V gene sequence: CDR1 MGHRA, CDR2 YSYEKL. There are 13 residues in the CDR3. The CDR3 region is CASSQPSGETQYF. For the CDR3, the DNA is TGCGCCAGCAGCCAACCGTCGGGAGAGACCCAGTACTTC.

This chain connects TRBV7-8 to TRBJ2-2; weak D call: TRBD2 (6 bases). The CDR3 runs to 15 residues. Per germline, CDR1 SGHVS and CDR2 FQNEAQ. Trimming stripped 1 base from V and 4 bases from J, with 10 bases between. The CDR3 nucleotides are TGTGCCAGCAGCTTAGTTCAGGGAGGCACCGGGGAGCTGTTTTTT. Translating gives CASSLVQGGTGELFF.

This clone appeared a few times. This sequence joins TRBV5-6 and TRBJ2-1; 7 nucleotides agree with TRBD1. V trimming: 1 base; J trimming: 10 bases; junction bases outside the gene matches: 11. Germline V gene sequence: CDR1 SGHDT, CDR2 YYEEEE. The CDR3 runs to 15 residues. The CDR3 region has the DNA TGTGCCAGCAGCTTGATGCAATCCCGACAGGGCGAGCAGTTCTTC. Amino acid sequence: CASSLMQSRQGEQFF.

The chain joins TRBV5-4 to TRBJ2-3, with 10 bases fitting TRBD2. Germline V gives CDR1 SGHNT, CDR2 YYREEE (reference sequence). The CDR3 is 18 residues long. V lost 2 bases and J lost 1; bases outside the gene matches: 10. The CDR3 reads CASSLPGLAKRGTDTQYF. The CDR3, as DNA: TGTGCCAGCAGCTTACCGGGACTAGCGAAACGGGGCACAGATACGCAGTATTTT.

The chain joins TRBV5-6 to TRBJ1-1, with TRBD1 as a possible D gene (5 bases). The CDR3 is 14 amino acids. Trimming cost V 6 bases and J 3 bases, with 15 bases left between them. Germline V gives CDR1 SGHDT, CDR2 YYEEEE. Here the CDR3 reads CASTKGRGYTEAFF. The CDR3 DNA follows: TGTGCCAGCACCAAGGGGCGCGGGTACACTGAAGCTTTCTTT.

The rearrangement uses TRBV12-5 and TRBJ1-1; D unclear. Looked up from germline, CDR1 is LGHNT and CDR2 is FRNRAP. Trimming shortened V by 0 bases and J by 1 base, and 9 bases separated the two germline ends. The CDR3 loop spans 15 amino acids. CDR3 nucleotide sequence: TGTGCTAGTGGTTTGGTATTTGGCAGGAACACTGAAGCTTTCTTT. This sequence encodes CASGLVFGRNTEAFF.